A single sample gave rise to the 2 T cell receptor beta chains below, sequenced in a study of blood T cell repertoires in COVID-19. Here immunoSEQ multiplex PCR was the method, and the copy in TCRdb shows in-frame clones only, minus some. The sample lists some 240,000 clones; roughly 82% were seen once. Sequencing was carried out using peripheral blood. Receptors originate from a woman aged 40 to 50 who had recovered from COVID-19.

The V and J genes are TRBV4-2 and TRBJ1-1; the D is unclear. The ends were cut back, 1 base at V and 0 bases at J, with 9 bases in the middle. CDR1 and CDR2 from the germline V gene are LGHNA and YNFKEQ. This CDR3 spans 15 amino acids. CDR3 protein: CASSQASQMNTEAFF. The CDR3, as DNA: TGTGCCAGCAGCCAAGCGTCCCAGATGAACACTGAAGCTTTCTTT.

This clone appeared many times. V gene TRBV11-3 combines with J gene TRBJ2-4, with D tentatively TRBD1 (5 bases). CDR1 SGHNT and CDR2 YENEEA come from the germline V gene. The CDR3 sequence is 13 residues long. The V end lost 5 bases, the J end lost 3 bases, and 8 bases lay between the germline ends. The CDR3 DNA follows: TGTGCCAGCAGCCCCCAGGGCAAAAACATTCAGTACTTC. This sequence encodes CASSPQGKNIQYF.